This T cell receptor (beta chain) was identified in a study of spatial heterogeneity in lung cancer. The study, taken as a whole, reports: Intratumoral expanded alpha and beta TCR counts were found to track tumor mutation counts. Ubiquitous and regional expanded TCR counts correlated with ubiquitous and regional nonsynonymous mutations, respectively.

Time point described: sample taken at primary tumor resection. Unsorted tumor, nontumor lung tissue or cryopreserved PBMC supplied the whole RNA. TCRdb recomputed calls from the 5' RACE reads with MiXCR, one row per CDR3 protein. This sample has 7,500 to 10,000 distinct CDR3 sequences, with 6.5% to 9.5% found just once. This clonotype appeared many times. The antigen is undetermined. Germline V gene sequence: CDR1 MNHEY, CDR2 SVGEGT. Deletions cut 7 bases from V and 6 bases from J, with 16 bases between. This CDR3 is 14 amino acids long. This sample comprised lung tumor tissue, obtained at surgery. The source of this sequence is a male donor with early-stage non-small cell lung cancer. The gene calls are TRBV6-2 or TRBV6-3 and TRBJ1-3; D perhaps matches TRBD1 (6 bases). CDR3 in DNA: TGTGCCAGCATCGCTCGGACAGCTTTAAACACCATATATTTT. Translating gives CASIARTALNTIYF.